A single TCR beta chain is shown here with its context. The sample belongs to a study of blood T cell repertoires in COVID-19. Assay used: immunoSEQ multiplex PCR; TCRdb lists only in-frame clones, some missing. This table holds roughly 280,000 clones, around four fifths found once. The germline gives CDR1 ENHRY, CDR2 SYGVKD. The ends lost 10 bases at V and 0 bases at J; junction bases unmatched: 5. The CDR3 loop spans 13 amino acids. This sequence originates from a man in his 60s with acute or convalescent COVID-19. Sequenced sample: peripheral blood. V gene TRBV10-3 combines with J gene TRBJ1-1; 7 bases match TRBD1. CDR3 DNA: TGTGCCACCAGGCAGGGGGTGAACACTGAAGCTTTCTTT. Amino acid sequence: CATRQGVNTEAFF.